Shown below are 2 T cell receptor beta chains from a single sample sequenced in a study of OX40 agonist ivuxolimab in advanced cancers. The data were produced by immunoSEQ multiplex PCR, yet TCRdb's version contains in-frame clones alone and is incomplete. The sample lists 65,000 to 75,000 clones; about nine tenths were seen once. The sequencing used CD4+ or CD8+ T cells sorted from blood, collected in a trial of the OX40 agonist ivuxolimab. Every receptor here comes from an adult with an advanced solid tumor such as melanoma, head and neck, liver or kidney cancer.

About this clone: Mismatch with germline at one junction end may stem from a read error. V usage is TRBV7-6 and J usage is TRBJ2-5; 7 positions agree with TRBD2. This CDR3 contains 14 residues. Germline V CDR1 and CDR2: SGHVS, FNYEAQ. In DNA form, the CDR3 reads TGTACCAGCAGCTTAGGGACTAACCCCGAGACCCAGTACTTC. This sequence encodes CTSSLGTNPETQYF.

The chain couples TRBV5-1 to TRBJ2-5; no definite D call. CDR3 size: 13 residues. Trimming stripped 1 base from V and 3 bases from J, with 7 bases between. Germline V gives CDR1 SGHRS, CDR2 YFSETQ. CDR3 DNA: TGCGCCAGCAGCTTGTTTAGGGAAGAGACCCAGTACTTC. This encodes CASSLFREETQYF.